The 16 T cell receptor beta chains below all came from one sample that was sequenced in a study of Graves' ophthalmopathy and Graves' hyperthyroidism. Amplification of the TCR beta CDR3 regions used RNA transcripts (as template). First-round RT-PCR used HTBI primers; second-round multiplex PCR followed. Via MiXCR, TCRdb re-called the multiplex PCR reads, giving one row per CDR3 protein. The sample records about 550,000 distinct CDR3 sequences, about 35% being singletons. Sequences were obtained from peripheral blood or thyroid tissue (not recorded which). The receptors were sampled from an adult man with Graves' hyperthyroidism.

The rearrangement uses TRBV28 and TRBJ2-5; no reliable D call. The CDR3 is made up of 12 amino acids. V was cut by 1 base and J by 7 bases, with 7 bases left in between. CDR1 is MDHEN, CDR2 SYDVKM, per germline. CDR3 region: CASSLYSRTQYF. DNA for the CDR3: TGTGCCAGCAGTTTATACTCCCGGACCCAGTACTTC.

The chain uses TRBV12-3 or TRBV12-4 and TRBJ2-3; D possibly matches TRBD1 or TRBD2 (5 bases each). Trimming pared 2 bases from V and 0 bases from J, leaving 9 bases between. CDR3 length equals 15 residues. The CDR3 nucleotides are TGTGCCAGCAGTTTAATGGGACCTAGCACAGATACGCAGTATTTT. As protein: CASSLMGPSTDTQYF.

V and J are TRBV28 and TRBJ1-4; 7 bases align to TRBD1. Per germline, CDR1 MDHEN and CDR2 SYDVKM. With 4 bases clipped from V and 10 bases from J, the junction kept 9 bases outside the gene matches. This CDR3 has 14 residues. The CDR3 coding sequence is TGTGCCAGCAGTTCGACAGGGCCCGTGGCAAAACTGTTTTTT. This sequence encodes CASSSTGPVAKLFF.

This clonotype has ten or more counts. The CDR3 sequence is CAISDQDREAFF. CDR3 nucleotides: TGTGCCATCAGTGACCAAGACAGGGAAGCTTTCTTT. The chain combines TRBV10-3 with TRBJ1-1; TRBD1 is a possible D gene (6 bases). The CDR3 covers 12 residues. Trimming took 3 bases from V and 8 from J, leaving 10 bases between them. Germline-derived CDR1 and CDR2 are ENHRY and SYGVKD.

This clonotype was seen a single time. V gene TRBV7-3 combines with J gene TRBJ2-7; possibly TRBD1 for D (5 bases). The J call may be faulty, since TRBJ2-1 better matches the DNA end. This CDR3 region has 13 residues. Germline V gives CDR1 SGHTA, CDR2 FQGTGA. CDR3 amino acids: CASSLQGYNEQFF. The DNA for the CDR3 is TGTGCCAGCAGCTTACAGGGCTACAATGAGCAGTTCTTC.

The chain links TRBV29-1 to TRBJ1-2, with 8 bases identical to TRBD1. After removal of 0 bases from V and 6 bases from J, the junction contained 6 bases not matched to a gene. The CDR3 runs to 14 residues. CDR1 is SQVTM and CDR2 is ANQGSEA in the germline V gene. The CDR3 DNA reads TGCAGCGTTGAAGATGGGCAGGGGGCAGATGGCTACACCTTC. It is translated as CSVEDGQGADGYTF.

The chain is built from TRBV10-1 and TRBJ2-7, with 9 bases fitting TRBD1. The CDR3 is 17 residues long. V lost 5 bases and J lost 2; bases outside the gene matches: 13. Germline V gene data show CDR1 as WNHNN and CDR2 as SYGVQD (reference sequence). The CDR3 loop is CASSYIPGQGWAYEQYF. The CDR3 DNA is TGCGCCAGCAGTTATATCCCGGGACAGGGTTGGGCCTACGAGCAGTACTTC.

The chain is built from TRBV6-5 and TRBJ1-1; TRBD1 is a possible D gene (5 bases). The CDR3 extends over 14 amino acids. CDR1 is MNHEY, CDR2 SVGAGI, per germline. V dropped 2 bases and J dropped 3 bases, with 10 bases sitting between them. The CDR3 region has the DNA TGTGCCAGCAGTTACGGGGGGTATGACACTGAAGCTTTCTTT. As protein: CASSYGGYDTEAFF.

This clonotype has a handful of counts. The genes are TRBV24-1 and TRBJ2-3, with D possibly being TRBD1 or TRBD2 (5 bases each). From germline, CDR1 is KGHDR and CDR2 SFDVKD. This CDR3 is 15 amino acids long. The germline V and J ends were trimmed by 1 base and 4 bases, with 11 bases remaining between them. CDR3 in amino acids: CATSDFWDHSDTQYF. The CDR3 region has the DNA TGTGCCACCAGTGATTTTTGGGACCACTCAGATACGCAGTATTTT.

The chain links TRBV5-1 to TRBJ2-5; 8 nucleotides line up with TRBD2. J lost 0 bases, V lost 0 bases, and 1 base had no gene match. This CDR3 region has 15 residues. The germline gives CDR1 SGHRS, CDR2 YFSETQ. The CDR3 is CASSLDSGDQETQYF. CDR3 sequence (DNA): TGCGCCAGCAGCTTGGATAGCGGGGACCAAGAGACCCAGTACTTC.

The chain joins TRBV7-9 to TRBJ2-7, with D possibly TRBD2 on 5 matching bases. The closer fit of TRBJ2-1 to the DNA end suggests the J call may be wrong. Per the germline V gene, CDR1 is SEHNR and CDR2 is FQNEAQ (reference sequence). The CDR3 totals 13 residues. CDR3 in DNA: TGTGCCAGCAGCGTAACTAGCTACAATGAGCAGTTCTTC. Its translation: CASSVTSYNEQFF.

The sample holds a few counts of this clonotype. V is TRBV4-1 and J is TRBJ2-7; the D is unclear. Trimming took 4 bases from V and 2 from J, leaving 21 bases between them. Germline CDR1 and CDR2: MGHRA and YSYEKL. CDR3 length: 17 residues. This CDR3 reads CASSPRIPVGPTYEQYF. The CDR3 bases are TGCGCCAGCAGCCCTCGAATCCCAGTCGGGCCTACCTACGAGCAGTACTTC.

This clonotype was seen a handful of times. V usage is TRBV28 and J usage is TRBJ1-2, with no clear D. V lost 8 bases, J lost 0 bases, and 13 bases lay in between. There are 14 residues in the CDR3. Per germline, CDR1 MDHEN and CDR2 SYDVKM. The CDR3 DNA sequence: TGTGCCAGCCTTAACGCCGGGACTAACTATGGCTACACCTTC. The encoded protein is CASLNAGTNYGYTF.

With respect to this clonotype: Since a much larger clone is just one base distant, this may be a read error. The chain couples TRBV6-5 to TRBJ1-2, with a tentative D call TRBD1 (5 bases). CDR3 length: 16 residues. The germline gives CDR1 MNHEY, CDR2 SVGAGI. V shed 0 bases and J shed 6 bases, with 17 bases lying between them. For the CDR3, the DNA is TGTGCCAGCAGTTACTCGAGGTCGAGGGGCCTTAATGGCTACACCTTC. It translates to CASSYSRSRGLNGYTF.

This clonotype was seen at least ten times. This sequence joins TRBV6-5 and TRBJ1-2; a weak D match, TRBD1 (5 bases). CDR3 size: 10 residues. Germline V gene lookup returns CDR1 MNHEY and CDR2 SVGAGI. Trimming cost V 6 bases and J 7 bases, with 6 bases left between them. The CDR3 loop reads CASRGVGYTF. The CDR3 DNA sequence: TGTGCCAGCAGAGGGGTTGGCTACACCTTC.

This chain uses TRBV20-1 with TRBJ2-6; 10 positions match TRBD1. The CDR3 length is 16 residues. V dropped 6 bases and J dropped 2; count of bases not matched to a gene: 7. Germline CDR1 DFQATT, CDR2 SNEGSKA (reference sequence). CDR3 amino acids: CSATGTGEPGANVLTF. CDR3 nucleotide sequence: TGCAGTGCCACCGGGACAGGGGAACCTGGGGCCAACGTCCTGACTTTC.